This T cell receptor beta chain was profiled in a study of T cells in localized non-small cell lung cancer. Study-wide results and limits: Uninvolved neighboring lung showed the greatest T cell clonality, exceeding tumor. Adjacent lung exhibited a median of 57 among the 100 most abundant tumor clones.

The CDR3 covers 16 residues. CDR1 is KGHSH, CDR2 LQKENI, per germline. Trimming took off 2 bases at V and 0 bases at J, with 14 bases between the two ends. With regard to this clone: The target antigen is unknown.

Only in-frame clones appear in the TCRdb table, and some are missing; sequencing was by immunoSEQ multiplex PCR. The table has 25,000 to 30,000 clones, more than 75% seen once. The sample in question was peripheral blood, obtained before any cancer treatment. The chain links TRBV18 to TRBJ2-7, with D unclear. This clonotype originated in a female donor over 55 with stage III squamous cell lung carcinoma. The CDR3 loop is CASSPGARWSSYEQYF. In nucleotides, the CDR3 is TGTGCCAGCTCACCAGGAGCTCGTTGGAGCTCCTACGAGCAGTACTTC.